This T cell receptor (beta chain) was recovered during a study of blood T cell repertoires in COVID-19. As for the study in general: The United States, Italy and Spain provided the acute and convalescent COVID-19 samples.

As processed by the authors: Reference gene primer amplification gave nucleated cell count estimates. Clones were sequenced by immunoSEQ multiplex PCR, and TCRdb holds only the in-frame ones, with some missing. That table furnishes V, J and clone size, whereas the DNA furnished D and trimming. The sample consists of 350,000 to 450,000 clones, roughly 85% of them appearing once. CDR3 length equals 14 residues. Germline V gene data show CDR1 as KGHSH and CDR2 as LQKENI. With 3 bases clipped from V and 5 bases from J, the junction kept 3 bases outside the gene matches. This chain connects TRBV18 to TRBJ2-2; 7 bases are shared with TRBD1. The source of this sequence is a woman under 30 with acute or convalescent COVID-19. What was sequenced was peripheral blood. The DNA of the CDR3 is TGTGCCAGCTCACCGACAGGGAAGACCGGGGAGCTGTTTTTT. It translates to CASSPTGKTGELFF.